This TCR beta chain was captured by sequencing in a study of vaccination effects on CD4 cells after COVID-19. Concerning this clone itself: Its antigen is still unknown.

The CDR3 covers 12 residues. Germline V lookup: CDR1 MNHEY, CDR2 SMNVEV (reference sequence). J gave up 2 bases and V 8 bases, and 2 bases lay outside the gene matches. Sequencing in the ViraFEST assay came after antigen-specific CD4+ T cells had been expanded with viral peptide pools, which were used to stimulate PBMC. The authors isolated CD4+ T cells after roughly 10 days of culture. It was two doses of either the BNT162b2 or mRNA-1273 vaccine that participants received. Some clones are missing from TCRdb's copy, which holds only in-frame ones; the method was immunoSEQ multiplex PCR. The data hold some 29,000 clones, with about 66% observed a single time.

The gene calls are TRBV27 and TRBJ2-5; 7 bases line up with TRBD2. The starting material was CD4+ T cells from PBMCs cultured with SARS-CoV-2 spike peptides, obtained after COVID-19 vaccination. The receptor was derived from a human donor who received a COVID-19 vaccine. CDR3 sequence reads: CASRGLQETQYF. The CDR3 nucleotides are TGTGCCAGCCGGGGACTACAAGAGACCCAGTACTTC.